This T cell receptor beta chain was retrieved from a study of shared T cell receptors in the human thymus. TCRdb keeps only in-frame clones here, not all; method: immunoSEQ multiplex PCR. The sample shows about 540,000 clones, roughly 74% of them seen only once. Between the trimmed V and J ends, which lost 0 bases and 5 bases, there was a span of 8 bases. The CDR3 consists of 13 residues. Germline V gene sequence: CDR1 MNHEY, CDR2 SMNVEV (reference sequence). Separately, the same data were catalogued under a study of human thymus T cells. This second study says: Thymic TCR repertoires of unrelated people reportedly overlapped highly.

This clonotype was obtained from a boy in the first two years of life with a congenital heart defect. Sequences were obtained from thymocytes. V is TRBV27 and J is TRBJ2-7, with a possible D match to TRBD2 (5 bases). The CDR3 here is CASSLSRGNEQYF. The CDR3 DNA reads TGTGCCAGCAGTTTATCGAGAGGGAACGAGCAGTACTTC.